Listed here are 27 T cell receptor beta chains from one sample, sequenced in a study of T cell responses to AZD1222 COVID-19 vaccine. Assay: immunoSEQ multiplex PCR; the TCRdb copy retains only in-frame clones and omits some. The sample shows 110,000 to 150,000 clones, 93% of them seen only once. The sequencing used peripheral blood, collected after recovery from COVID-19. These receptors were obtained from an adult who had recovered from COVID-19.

CDR3 sequence: CASSFVAGGSSTDTQYF. In nucleotides, the CDR3 is TGTGCCAGCAGCTTTGTAGCGGGAGGCTCAAGCACAGATACGCAGTATTTT. V gene TRBV7-6 combines with J gene TRBJ2-3; the match to TRBD2 covers 10 bases. Germline V gene sequence: CDR1 SGHVS, CDR2 FNYEAQ. Unmatched junction bases numbered 6, after V lost 3 bases and J lost 0 bases. The CDR3 length is 17 residues.

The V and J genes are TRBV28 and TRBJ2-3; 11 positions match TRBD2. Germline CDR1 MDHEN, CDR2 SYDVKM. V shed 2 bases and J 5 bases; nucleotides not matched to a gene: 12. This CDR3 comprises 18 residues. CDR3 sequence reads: CASSLEMVSGRAKDTQYF. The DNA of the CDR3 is TGTGCCAGCAGTTTAGAAATGGTTAGCGGGAGGGCCAAAGATACGCAGTATTTT.

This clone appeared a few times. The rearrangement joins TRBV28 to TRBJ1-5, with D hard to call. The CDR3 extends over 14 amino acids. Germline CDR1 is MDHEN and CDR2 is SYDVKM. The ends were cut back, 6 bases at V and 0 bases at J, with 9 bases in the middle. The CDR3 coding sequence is TGTGCCAGCAGGTCCGGGTCTAGCAATCAGCCCCAGCATTTT. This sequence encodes CASRSGSSNQPQHF.

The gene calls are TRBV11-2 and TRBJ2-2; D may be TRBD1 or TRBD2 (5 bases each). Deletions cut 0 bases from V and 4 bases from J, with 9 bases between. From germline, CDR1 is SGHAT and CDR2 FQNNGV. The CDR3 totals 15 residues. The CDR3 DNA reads TGTGCCAGCAGCTTAGATGGGGCGGGCACCGGGGAGCTGTTTTTT. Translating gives CASSLDGAGTGELFF. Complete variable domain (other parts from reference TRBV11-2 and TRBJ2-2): EAGVAQSPRYKIIEKRQSVAFWCNPISGHATLYWYQQILGQGPKLLIQFQNNGVVDDSQLPKDRFSAERLKGVDSTLKIQPAKLEDSAVYLCASSLDGAGTGELFFGEGSRLTVL.

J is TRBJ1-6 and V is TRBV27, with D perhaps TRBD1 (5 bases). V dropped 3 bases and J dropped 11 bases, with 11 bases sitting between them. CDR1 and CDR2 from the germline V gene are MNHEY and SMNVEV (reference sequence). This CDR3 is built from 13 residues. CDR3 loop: CASSFRGTPPLHF. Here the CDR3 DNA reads TGTGCCAGCAGTTTTCGGGGGACGCCACCCCTCCACTTT.

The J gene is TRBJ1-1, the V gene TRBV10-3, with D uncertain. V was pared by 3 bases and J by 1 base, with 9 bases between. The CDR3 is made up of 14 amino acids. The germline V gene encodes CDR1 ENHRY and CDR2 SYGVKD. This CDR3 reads CAISDPDANTEAFF. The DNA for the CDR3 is TGTGCCATCAGTGATCCTGACGCGAACACTGAAGCTTTCTTT.

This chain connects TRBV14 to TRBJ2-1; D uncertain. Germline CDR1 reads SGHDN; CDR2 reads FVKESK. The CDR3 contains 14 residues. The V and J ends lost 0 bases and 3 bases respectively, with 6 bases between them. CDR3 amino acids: CASSQDTIYNEQFF. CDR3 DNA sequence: TGTGCCAGCAGCCAAGATACAATCTACAATGAGCAGTTCTTC.

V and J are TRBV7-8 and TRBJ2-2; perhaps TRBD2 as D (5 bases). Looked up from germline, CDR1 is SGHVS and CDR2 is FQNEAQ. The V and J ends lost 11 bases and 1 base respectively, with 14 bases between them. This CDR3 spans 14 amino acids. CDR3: CAALRTLNTGELFF. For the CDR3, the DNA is TGTGCCGCCCTCAGGACTTTGAACACCGGGGAGCTGTTTTTT. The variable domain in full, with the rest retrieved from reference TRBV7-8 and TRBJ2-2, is GAGVSQSPRYKVAKRGQDVALRCDPISGHVSLFWYQQALGQGPEFLTYFQNEAQLDKSGLPSDRFFAERPEGSVSTLKIQRTQQEDSAVYLCAALRTLNTGELFFGEGSRLTVL.

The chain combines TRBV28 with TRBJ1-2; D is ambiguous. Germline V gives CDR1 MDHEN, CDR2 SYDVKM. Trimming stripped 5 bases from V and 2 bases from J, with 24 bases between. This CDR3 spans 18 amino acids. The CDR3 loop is CASSIPTQRKTPNYGYTF. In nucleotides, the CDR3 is TGTGCCAGCAGTATACCGACACAGAGAAAAACCCCAAACTATGGCTACACCTTC.

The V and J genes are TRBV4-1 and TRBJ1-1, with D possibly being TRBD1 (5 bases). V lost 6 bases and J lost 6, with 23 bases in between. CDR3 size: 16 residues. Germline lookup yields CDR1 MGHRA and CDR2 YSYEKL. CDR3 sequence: CASSIFTPGGSAEAFF. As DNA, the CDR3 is TGCGCCAGCAGTATTTTCACCCCTGGGGGGTCCGCTGAAGCTTTCTTT.

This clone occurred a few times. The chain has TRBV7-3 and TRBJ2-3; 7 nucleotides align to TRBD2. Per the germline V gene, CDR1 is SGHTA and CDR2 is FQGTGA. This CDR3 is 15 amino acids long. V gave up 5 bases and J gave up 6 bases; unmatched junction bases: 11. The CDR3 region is CASSVYGGSRDTQYF. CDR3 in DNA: TGTGCCAGCAGCGTATATGGCGGGAGTAGGGATACGCAGTATTTT.

This CDR3 reads CASNLGRFASGYTF. CDR3 DNA: TGTGCCAGCAACCTTGGAAGATTCGCGAGTGGCTACACCTTC. The chain employs TRBV5-8 and TRBJ1-2; D gene ambiguous. The CDR3 covers 14 residues. Per the germline V gene, CDR1 is SGHTS and CDR2 is YDEGEE. Trimming took 6 bases from V and 7 from J, leaving 19 bases between them.

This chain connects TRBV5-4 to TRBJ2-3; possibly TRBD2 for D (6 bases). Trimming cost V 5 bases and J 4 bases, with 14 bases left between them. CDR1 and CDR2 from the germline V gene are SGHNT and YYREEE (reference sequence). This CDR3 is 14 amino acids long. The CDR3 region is CASSRDSGSDTQYF. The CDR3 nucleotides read TGTGCCAGCAGTCGGGACTCCGGTTCAGATACGCAGTATTTT. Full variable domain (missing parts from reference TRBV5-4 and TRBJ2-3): ETGVTQSPTHLIKTRGQQVTLRCSSQSGHNTVSWYQQALGQGPQFIFQYYREEENGRGNFPPRFSGLQFPNYSSELNVNALELDDSALYLCASSRDSGSDTQYFGPGTRLTVL.

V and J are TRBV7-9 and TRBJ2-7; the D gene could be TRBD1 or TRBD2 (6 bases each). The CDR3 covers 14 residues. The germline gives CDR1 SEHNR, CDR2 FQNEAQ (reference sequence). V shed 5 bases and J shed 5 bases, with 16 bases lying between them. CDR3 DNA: TGTGCCAGCAGCCCCTGGGGGGCCAGACACGAGCAGTACTTC. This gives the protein CASSPWGARHEQYF.

The CDR3 here is CASSLMSRENTEAFF. The CDR3, as DNA: TGTGCCAGCAGCTTGATGAGCAGGGAGAACACTGAAGCTTTCTTT. This chain joins TRBV5-6 and TRBJ1-1; a possible D gene is TRBD1 (5 bases). V lost 1 base to trimming and J lost 1 base, with 11 bases between them. Germline values: CDR1 SGHDT, CDR2 YYEEEE. This CDR3 is 15 amino acids long.

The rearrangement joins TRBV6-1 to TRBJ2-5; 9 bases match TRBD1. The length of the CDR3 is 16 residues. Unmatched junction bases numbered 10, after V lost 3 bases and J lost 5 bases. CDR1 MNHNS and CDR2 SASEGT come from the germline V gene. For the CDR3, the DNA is TGTGCCAGCAGTGACCGGAAATACAGGGGGCGGGAGACCCAGTACTTC. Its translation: CASSDRKYRGRETQYF.

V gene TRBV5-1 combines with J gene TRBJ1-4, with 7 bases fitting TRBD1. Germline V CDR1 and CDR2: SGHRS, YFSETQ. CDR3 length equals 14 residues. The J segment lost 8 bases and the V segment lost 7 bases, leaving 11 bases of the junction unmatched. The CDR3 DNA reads TGCGCCAGCCAACGTACAGGGGTTAACGAAAAACTGTTTTTT. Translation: CASQRTGVNEKLFF.

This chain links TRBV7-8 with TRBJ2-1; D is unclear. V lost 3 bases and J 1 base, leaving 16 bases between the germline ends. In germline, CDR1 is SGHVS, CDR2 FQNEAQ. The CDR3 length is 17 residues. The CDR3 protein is CASSFPPGAASYNEQFF. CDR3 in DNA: TGTGCCAGCAGCTTTCCCCCAGGAGCAGCGTCCTACAATGAGCAGTTCTTC. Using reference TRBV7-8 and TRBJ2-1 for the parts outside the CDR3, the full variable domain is GAGVSQSPRYKVAKRGQDVALRCDPISGHVSLFWYQQALGQGPEFLTYFQNEAQLDKSGLPSDRFFAERPEGSVSTLKIQRTQQEDSAVYLCASSFPPGAASYNEQFFGPGTRLTVL.

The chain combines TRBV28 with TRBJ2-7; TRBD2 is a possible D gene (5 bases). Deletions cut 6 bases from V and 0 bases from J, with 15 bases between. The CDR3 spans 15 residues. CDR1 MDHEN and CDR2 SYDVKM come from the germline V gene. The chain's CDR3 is CASRDFSASSYEQYF. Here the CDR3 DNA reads TGTGCCAGCAGAGACTTTAGCGCTAGCTCCTACGAGCAGTACTTC.

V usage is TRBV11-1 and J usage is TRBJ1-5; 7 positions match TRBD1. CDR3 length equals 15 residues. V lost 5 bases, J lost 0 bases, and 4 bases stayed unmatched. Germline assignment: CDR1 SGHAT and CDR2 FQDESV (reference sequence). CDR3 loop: CASSHGTDSNQPQHF. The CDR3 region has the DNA TGTGCCAGCAGCCACGGGACAGATAGCAATCAGCCCCAGCATTTT.

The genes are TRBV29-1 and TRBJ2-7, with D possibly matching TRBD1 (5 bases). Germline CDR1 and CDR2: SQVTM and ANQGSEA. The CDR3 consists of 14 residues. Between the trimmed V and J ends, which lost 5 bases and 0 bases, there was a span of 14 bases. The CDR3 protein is CSVRRQQSSYEQYF. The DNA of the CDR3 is TGCAGCGTTAGACGACAGCAAAGCTCCTACGAGCAGTACTTC.

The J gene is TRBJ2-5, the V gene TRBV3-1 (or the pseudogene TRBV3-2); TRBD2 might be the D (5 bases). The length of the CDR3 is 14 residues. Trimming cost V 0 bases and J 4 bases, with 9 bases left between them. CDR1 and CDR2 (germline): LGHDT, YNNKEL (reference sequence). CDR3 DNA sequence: TGTGCCAGCAGCCAAGAAAGGGCGGGAGAGACCCAGTACTTC. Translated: CASSQERAGETQYF.

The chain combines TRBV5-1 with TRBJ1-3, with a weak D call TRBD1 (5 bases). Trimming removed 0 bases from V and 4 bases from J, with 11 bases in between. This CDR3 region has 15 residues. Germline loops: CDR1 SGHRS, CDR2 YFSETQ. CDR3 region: CASSLAMGTGNTIYF. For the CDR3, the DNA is TGCGCCAGCAGCTTGGCCATGGGGACCGGAAACACCATATATTTT.

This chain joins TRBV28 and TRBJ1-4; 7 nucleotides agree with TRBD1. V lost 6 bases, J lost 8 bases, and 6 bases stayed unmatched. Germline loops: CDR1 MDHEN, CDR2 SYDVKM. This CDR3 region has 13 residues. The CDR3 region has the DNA TGTGCCAGCAGGGAGGGGGCGCGAGAAAAACTGTTTTTT. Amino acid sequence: CASREGAREKLFF.

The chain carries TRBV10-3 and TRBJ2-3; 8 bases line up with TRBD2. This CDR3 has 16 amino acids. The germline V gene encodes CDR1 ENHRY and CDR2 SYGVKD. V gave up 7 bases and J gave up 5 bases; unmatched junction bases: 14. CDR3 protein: CAIKGERENFGDTQYF. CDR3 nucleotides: TGTGCCATCAAAGGGGAGCGGGAGAATTTTGGAGATACGCAGTATTTT.

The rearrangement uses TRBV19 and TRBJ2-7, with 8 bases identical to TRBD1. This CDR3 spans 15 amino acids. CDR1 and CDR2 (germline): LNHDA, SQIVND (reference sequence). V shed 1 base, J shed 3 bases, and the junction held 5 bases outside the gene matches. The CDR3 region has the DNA TGTGCCAGTAGTATAGTTTCAGGGGGCTACTACGAGCAGTACTTC. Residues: CASSIVSGGYYEQYF.

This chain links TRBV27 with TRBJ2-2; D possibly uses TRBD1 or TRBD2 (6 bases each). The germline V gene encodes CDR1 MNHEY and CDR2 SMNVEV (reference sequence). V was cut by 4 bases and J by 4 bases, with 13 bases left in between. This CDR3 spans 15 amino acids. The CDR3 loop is CASSSSSGATGELFF. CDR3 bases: TGTGCCAGCAGTTCCTCCTCGGGGGCCACCGGGGAGCTGTTTTTT.